Following are 25 T cell receptor beta chains from one sample sequenced in a study of PD-1 blockade in mismatch repair-deficient tumors. Generated by immunoSEQ multiplex PCR, the TCRdb table keeps only in-frame clones and is missing some. The sample records some 48,000 clones, around 77% being singletons. Here the sequenced sample was PBMCs, taken before pembrolizumab treatment. Receptors originate from an adult with mismatch repair-deficient cancer.

The rearrangement uses TRBV13 and TRBJ1-1; D remains unclear. Trimming left V 4 bases short and J 7 bases short, with 7 bases between. Germline values: CDR1 PRHDT, CDR2 FYEKMQ (reference sequence). The CDR3 sequence is 11 residues long. CDR3 DNA sequence: TGTGCCAGCAGCTCGTTTGATGAAGCTTTCTTT. Its translation: CASSSFDEAFF.

This clone was picked up one time. The rearrangement joins TRBV9 to TRBJ2-7, with TRBD2 as a possible D gene (6 bases). Trimming left V 2 bases short and J 0 bases short, with 12 bases between. The germline gives CDR1 SGDLS, CDR2 YYNGEE. The CDR3 loop spans 15 amino acids. The CDR3 nucleotides are TGTGCCAGCAGCGTTAGCGGTACAAGCTCCTACGAGCAGTACTTC. Translating gives CASSVSGTSSYEQYF.

The J gene is TRBJ2-5, the V gene TRBV5-1; no reliable D call. With 1 base removed from V and 0 bases from J, the gap between germline ends came to 10 bases. Per germline, CDR1 SGHRS and CDR2 YFSETQ. The CDR3 is made up of 15 amino acids. The CDR3 nucleotides read TGCGCCAGCAGCTTGTTGGGCACCGACCAAGAGACCCAGTACTTC. It encodes CASSLLGTDQETQYF.

For this clone: Different DNA sequences within this sample yield the same CDR3. V gene TRBV6-1 combines with J gene TRBJ1-2, with D tentatively TRBD1 (6 bases). Trimming removed 0 bases at V and 4 bases at J, with 9 bases between. The length of the CDR3 is 14 residues. CDR1 is MNHNS, CDR2 SASEGT, per germline. This chain's CDR3 is CASSEATGSYGYTF. The CDR3 nucleotides are TGTGCCAGCAGTGAAGCCACAGGGAGCTATGGCTACACCTTC.

J is TRBJ2-4 and V is TRBV18, with D maybe TRBD2 (6 bases). The V and J ends lost 5 bases and 8 bases respectively, with 16 bases between them. The CDR3 spans 14 residues. The germline gives CDR1 KGHSH, CDR2 LQKENI. The CDR3 coding sequence is TGTGCCAGCTCAAGGAGTGGAGGGAGCTACATTCAGTACTTC. It yields the protein CASSRSGGSYIQYF. The complete variable domain, with remaining parts taken from reference TRBV18 and TRBJ2-4, reads NAGVMQNPRHLVRRRGQEARLRCSPMKGHSHVYWYRQLPEEGLKFMVYLQKENIIDESGMPKERFSAEFPKEGPSILRIQQVVRGDSAAYFCASSRSGGSYIQYFGAGTRLSVL.

J is TRBJ2-4 and V is TRBV5-1; D is undetermined. The CDR3 length is 14 residues. Looked up from germline, CDR1 is SGHRS and CDR2 is YFSETQ. V gave up 0 bases and J gave up 2 bases, with 6 bases separating them. The CDR3 DNA sequence: TGCGCCAGCAGCTTGGAGGGTTCCAAAAACATTCAGTACTTC. Protein product: CASSLEGSKNIQYF.

The rearrangement links TRBV5-4 to TRBJ2-1; D might be TRBD2 (6 bases). Germline loops: CDR1 SGHNT, CDR2 YYREEE (reference sequence). Trimming removed 4 bases from V and 5 bases from J, with 19 bases in between. CDR3 size: 16 residues. DNA of the CDR3: TGTGCCAGCAGCCTCCAACTAGCCGGGGCCCACAATGAGCAGTTCTTC. Translation gives CASSLQLAGAHNEQFF.

The CDR3 DNA is TGTGCCAGCAGTGGCGGACAGGGGGGGGTTTACAATGAGCAGTTCTTC. Protein product: CASSGGQGGVYNEQFF. The chain links TRBV6-1 to TRBJ2-1, with 10 bases matching TRBD1. Trimming at V came to 4 bases and at J to 4 bases, leaving 7 bases not matched to a gene. Germline-derived CDR1 and CDR2 are MNHNS and SASEGT. The CDR3 contains 16 residues.

The gene calls are TRBV30 and TRBJ2-7, with TRBD2 identical over 13 bases. Trimming cost V 1 base and J 9 bases; bases outside gene matches: 6. The CDR3 has 14 amino acids. Germline V lookup: CDR1 GTSNPN, CDR2 SVGIG (reference sequence). CDR3 coding DNA: TGTGCCTGGAGTGACGGACTAGCGGGAGTAGGGCAGTACTTC. Its protein product is CAWSDGLAGVGQYF.

The chain joins TRBV6-6 to TRBJ1-1; D uncertain. The V gene lost 3 bases and the J gene lost 1 base, with 6 bases spanning the gap. Per germline, CDR1 MNHNY and CDR2 SVGAGI (reference sequence). The CDR3 length is 13 residues. The CDR3 sequence: CASSYFQNTEAFF. CDR3 in DNA: TGTGCCAGCAGTTATTTTCAGAACACTGAAGCTTTCTTT.

The chain couples TRBV6-4 to TRBJ2-1; 9 nucleotides agree with TRBD2. The CDR3 has 17 residues. CDR1 MRHNA and CDR2 SNTAGT come from the germline V gene. Trimming took 0 bases from V and 9 from J; bases not matched to a gene: 12. In DNA form, the CDR3 reads TGTGCCAGCAGTGACTCCCTAGCGGGAATGTCTGGAGGTGAGCAGTTCTTC. Protein product: CASSDSLAGMSGGEQFF.

This clone was recorded once. The chain employs TRBV2 and TRBJ1-2, with 8 bases that match TRBD1. Trimming cost V 0 bases and J 8 bases; bases outside gene matches: 11. The CDR3 is made up of 16 amino acids. Germline V lookup: CDR1 SNHLY, CDR2 FYNNEI. This CDR3 is CASSEAKGQGRQGYTF. DNA for the CDR3: TGTGCCAGCAGTGAAGCGAAAGGACAGGGAAGGCAAGGCTACACCTTC.

The chain joins TRBV19 to TRBJ2-7; 10 positions match TRBD2. The V segment lost 4 bases and the J segment 2 bases; nucleotides outside the gene matches: 2. CDR3 size: 14 residues. The germline CDR1 and CDR2 sequences are LNHDA and SQIVND (reference sequence). CDR3 nucleotides: TGTGCCAGTAGTAGTACTAGCGGGACCTACGAGCAGTACTTC. This encodes CASSSTSGTYEQYF.

This clone occurred a few times. The CDR3, as DNA: TGTGCCAGCAGCTTAGATGGGAGAAATGAGCAGTTCTTC. The encoded protein is CASSLDGRNEQFF. V is TRBV11-2 and J is TRBJ2-1, with D possibly TRBD2 on 5 matching bases. CDR1 and CDR2 (germline): SGHAT, FQNNGV. The length of the CDR3 is 13 residues. Deletions cut 0 bases from V and 7 bases from J, with 7 bases between.

This clone was detected only once. The CDR3 DNA sequence: TGTGCCACCAGCAGAGGCGGGCAGGGAGGGCCTGAAGCTTTCTTT. Protein sequence: CATSRGGQGGPEAFF. The chain couples TRBV15 to TRBJ1-1; tentatively, D is TRBD1 (5 bases). The germline CDR1 and CDR2 sequences are LNHNV and YYDKDF (reference sequence). CDR3 length: 15 amino acids. Trimming cost V 1 base and J 6 bases, with 15 bases left between them.

This chain joins TRBV5-1 and TRBJ2-2; weak D call: TRBD2 (5 bases). Germline CDR1 and CDR2: SGHRS and YFSETQ. CDR3 length: 15 residues. Between the trimmed V and J ends, which lost 0 bases and 6 bases, there was a span of 12 bases. The CDR3, as DNA: TGCGCCAGCAGCTTGGCCCTCGGGATAGCCGGGGAGCTGTTTTTT. The encoded protein is CASSLALGIAGELFF.

The chain is built from TRBV10-3 and TRBJ1-4, with 9 nucleotides matching TRBD1. Germline V gives CDR1 ENHRY, CDR2 SYGVKD. V shed 4 bases and J 7 bases; nucleotides not matched to a gene: 7. CDR3 size: 15 residues. The CDR3 sequence: CAISGPTGQGEKLFF. As DNA, the CDR3 is TGTGCCATCAGTGGGCCTACGGGACAGGGTGAAAAACTGTTTTTT.

The sample holds one count of this clone. The J gene is TRBJ1-5, the V gene TRBV11-3, with D hard to call. CDR1 and CDR2 from the germline V gene are SGHNT and YENEEA. V lost 5 bases and J 0 bases, leaving 14 bases between the germline ends. This CDR3 is built from 16 residues. DNA of the CDR3: TGTGCCAGCAGCCTCTCGAATTATAGTAGCAATCAGCCCCAGCATTTT. It encodes CASSLSNYSSNQPQHF.

The sample holds one count of this clone. The chain is built from TRBV30 and TRBJ1-2; D call uncertain. CDR1 is GTSNPN and CDR2 is SVGIG in the germline V gene (reference sequence). The CDR3 is 12 amino acids. The ends were cut back, 0 bases at V and 8 bases at J, with 10 bases in the middle. CDR3 region: CAWSVPGTGYTF. CDR3 DNA: TGTGCCTGGAGTGTACCAGGCACGGGCTACACCTTC.

The chain employs TRBV19 and TRBJ2-1; 7 bases align to TRBD1. With V trimmed by 4 bases and J by 4 bases, 4 bases remained unmatched. This CDR3 is 14 amino acids long. CDR1 is LNHDA and CDR2 is SQIVND in the germline V gene (reference sequence). The chain's CDR3 is CASSKGQRYNEQFF. CDR3 nucleotides: TGTGCCAGTAGTAAGGGACAGCGATACAATGAGCAGTTCTTC.

This clone occurred once. The chain combines TRBV14 with TRBJ2-1; weak D call: TRBD2 (6 bases). In germline, CDR1 is SGHDN, CDR2 FVKESK. Trimming removed 9 bases from V and 6 bases from J, with 12 bases in between. CDR3 length: 12 residues. The CDR3 sequence is CASGTQFNEQFF. CDR3 DNA: TGTGCCAGTGGGACTCAATTCAATGAGCAGTTCTTC.

A remark on this clone: Compared with germline, one end of the junction differs, possibly owing to a read error. Other nucleotide sequences from this sample produce the same CDR3. This rearrangement joins TRBV7-9 to TRBJ2-7; 9 bases are shared with TRBD2. Germline V gives CDR1 SEHNR, CDR2 FQNEAQ (reference sequence). This CDR3 comprises 16 residues. CDR3 nucleotides: TGTGCCAGCAGCCCCGCAGGTGGGACTAGCCTTTACGAACAGTACTTC. The encoded protein is CASSPAGGTSLYEQYF. Full variable domain (rest looked up from reference TRBV7-9 and TRBJ2-7): DTGVSQNPRHKITKRGQNVTFRCDPISEHNRLYWYRQTLGQGPEFLTYFQNEAQLEKSRLLSDRFSAERPKGSFSTLEIQRTEQGDSAMYLCASSPAGGTSLYEQYFGPGTRLTVT.

The chain couples TRBV6-1 to TRBJ1-3, with unresolved D. CDR3 length: 16 residues. CDR1 and CDR2 (germline): MNHNS, SASEGT. Trimming removed 4 bases from V and 0 bases from J, with 13 bases in between. DNA of the CDR3: TGTGCCAGCAGTGTCGCGGCAACCAACTCTGGAAACACCATATATTTT. Its protein product is CASSVAATNSGNTIYF.

The chain joins TRBV9 to TRBJ2-3; 8 bases line up with TRBD2. The CDR3 loop spans 19 amino acids. The V segment lost 2 bases and the J segment 3 bases; nucleotides outside the gene matches: 17. Germline loops: CDR1 SGDLS, CDR2 YYNGEE. CDR3: CASSVGAAGDGFGTDTQYF. CDR3 in DNA: TGTGCCAGCAGCGTGGGGGCAGCGGGAGATGGATTTGGAACAGATACGCAGTATTTT.

The chain is built from TRBV19 and TRBJ1-4; D ambiguous. Germline loops: CDR1 LNHDA, CDR2 SQIVND (reference sequence). Trimming cost V 1 base and J 4 bases, with 10 bases left between them. The CDR3 has 15 amino acids. The CDR3 is CASSIGARSNEKLFF. The CDR3 DNA is TGTGCCAGTAGTATAGGGGCACGGAGTAATGAAAAACTGTTTTTT.